Listed below are T cell receptor beta chains from one sample, sequenced in a study of regulatory T cells in long-lasting Graves disease. TCRdb reprocessed the multiplex PCR reads with MiXCR, giving one entry per CDR3 protein. The data hold about 660,000 distinct CDR3 sequences, with about 32% observed a single time. Sequences were derived from peripheral blood mononuclear cells (PBMCs), sampled when the disease was refractory, from a patient treated with antithyroid drugs. The receptor source for this set is a female donor with Graves disease. Each CDR3 is given with its conserved first and last residue. D genes are given only for firm matches. Clone size, where shown, is once, few, many, or a class for clones that have expanded.

abundance: many; v_gene: TRBV6-9; d_gene: NA; j_gene: TRBJ1-5; CDR3nt: TGTGCCAGCAGTTACTATTGGGGGTCTAGCAATCAGCCCCAGCATTTT; CDR3aa: CASSYYWGSSNQPQHF
abundance: NA; v_gene: TRBV4-1; d_gene: NA; j_gene: TRBJ1-1; CDR3nt: TGCGCCAGCAGCCAAGAATGGGCCAGGCGGGGAGTGAACACTGAAGCTTTCTTT; CDR3aa: CASSQEWARRGVNTEAFF
abundance: few; v_gene: TRBV20-1; d_gene: TRBD1; j_gene: TRBJ1-5; CDR3nt: TGCAGTGCTAGCGGGACAGTCAATCAGCCCCAGCATTTT; CDR3aa: CSASGTVNQPQHF
abundance: NA; v_gene: TRBV6-2/TRBV6-3; d_gene: NA; j_gene: TRBJ1-4; CDR3nt: TGTGCCAGCAGTTACCGGGGGGGGCCCGGCGGTGAAAAACTGTTTTTT; CDR3aa: CASSYRGGPGGEKLFF
abundance: NA; v_gene: TRBV11-2; d_gene: NA; j_gene: TRBJ1-2; CDR3nt: TGTGCCAGCAGCTTGGCAGGGGATTTTCTAGGTTACTATGGCTACACCTTC; CDR3aa: CASSLAGDFLGYYGYTF
abundance: few; v_gene: TRBV6-1; d_gene: NA; j_gene: TRBJ1-1; CDR3nt: TGTGCCAGCAGTACCCGACAGACCCTCCCAGCTGAAGCTTTCTTT; CDR3aa: CASSTRQTLPAEAFF
abundance: few; v_gene: TRBV12-3/TRBV12-4; d_gene: NA; j_gene: TRBJ2-7; CDR3nt: TGTGCCAGCACTCCCAGAGGAGGGACAGTATCCTACGAGCAGTACTTC; CDR3aa: CASTPRGGTVSYEQYF
abundance: many; v_gene: TRBV12-3/TRBV12-4; d_gene: NA; j_gene: TRBJ2-5; CDR3nt: TGTGCCAGCAGTGGGTTCGGGGACAACCAAGAGACCCAGTACTTC; CDR3aa: CASSGFGDNQETQYF
abundance: NA; v_gene: TRBV12-3/TRBV12-4; d_gene: TRBD1; j_gene: TRBJ2-5; CDR3nt: TGTGCCAGCAGGTGGGGACAGGGGGATGAGACCCAGTACTTC; CDR3aa: CASRWGQGDETQYF
abundance: many; v_gene: TRBV28; d_gene: TRBD1; j_gene: TRBJ1-1; CDR3nt: TGTGCCAGCAGCCCCAGGGACAGCTTCACTGAAGCTTTCTTT; CDR3aa: CASSPRDSFTEAFF
abundance: NA; v_gene: TRBV29-1; d_gene: TRBD1; j_gene: TRBJ1-2; CDR3nt: TGCAGCGTTGGCGGGACAGGGAGTGATGGCTACACCTTC; CDR3aa: CSVGGTGSDGYTF
abundance: many; v_gene: TRBV12-5; d_gene: NA; j_gene: TRBJ1-1; CDR3nt: TGTGCTAGTGGTTTGGGACAGACGAACACTGAAGCTTTCTTT; CDR3aa: CASGLGQTNTEAFF
abundance: once; v_gene: TRBV2; d_gene: TRBD2; j_gene: TRBJ2-2; CDR3nt: TGTGCCAGCAGTCCCCTGGGACTAGCGGGAGCCGGGGAGCTGTTTTTT; CDR3aa: CASSPLGLAGAGELFF
abundance: many; v_gene: TRBV7-8; d_gene: NA; j_gene: TRBJ1-1; CDR3nt: TGTGCCAGCAGCCCCCGCGCGGCCACTGAAGCTTTCTTT; CDR3aa: CASSPRAATEAFF
abundance: NA; v_gene: TRBV15; d_gene: TRBD1; j_gene: TRBJ1-6; CDR3nt: TGTGCCACCAGCAACCGCCGGGACAGGATGGATTCACCCCTCCACTTT; CDR3aa: CATSNRRDRMDSPLHF
abundance: many; v_gene: TRBV6-5; d_gene: NA; j_gene: TRBJ1-2; CDR3nt: TGTGCCAGCAGTTATAGACAGTGGGACTATGGCTACACCTTC; CDR3aa: CASSYRQWDYGYTF
abundance: NA; v_gene: TRBV30; d_gene: NA; j_gene: TRBJ1-4; CDR3nt: TGTGCCTGGAGTGTACGGAAAAATGAAAAACTGTTTTTT; CDR3aa: CAWSVRKNEKLFF
abundance: NA; v_gene: TRBV12-3/TRBV12-4; d_gene: NA; j_gene: TRBJ2-7; CDR3nt: TGTGCCAGCAGCCCCGTTAGACTCTCCTACGAGCAGTACTTC; CDR3aa: CASSPVRLSYEQYF
abundance: NA; v_gene: TRBV2; d_gene: NA; j_gene: TRBJ1-5; CDR3nt: TGTGCCAGCAGTCTCTTTAGGGCCTTTAGCAATCAGCCCCAGCATTTT; CDR3aa: CASSLFRAFSNQPQHF
abundance: few; v_gene: TRBV27; d_gene: NA; j_gene: TRBJ1-4; CDR3nt: TGTGCCAGCAGTTTATCGAATAGGGGGGCAACTAATGAAAAACTGTTTTTT; CDR3aa: CASSLSNRGATNEKLFF
abundance: NA; v_gene: TRBV5-1; d_gene: TRBD1; j_gene: TRBJ1-2; CDR3nt: TGCGCCAGCGATAAGGGGACAGGGGCCGGTGGCTACACCTTC; CDR3aa: CASDKGTGAGGYTF
abundance: NA; v_gene: TRBV20-1; d_gene: TRBD2; j_gene: TRBJ2-7; CDR3nt: TGCAGTGCTAGAAGGGCTAGCGGGAGGGCCGGAGGCGAGCAGTACTTC; CDR3aa: CSARRASGRAGGEQYF
abundance: few; v_gene: TRBV5-1; d_gene: NA; j_gene: TRBJ1-1; CDR3nt: TGCGCCAGCAGCGGTGTCAGTAAGATGAACACTGAAGCTTTCTTT; CDR3aa: CASSGVSKMNTEAFF
abundance: few; v_gene: TRBV3-1; d_gene: TRBD2; j_gene: TRBJ2-7; CDR3nt: TGTGCCAGCAGCCAAGCCCCCTTAGCGGGAGGGCCCTACGAGCAGTACTTC; CDR3aa: CASSQAPLAGGPYEQYF
abundance: many; v_gene: TRBV20-1; d_gene: NA; j_gene: TRBJ1-2; CDR3nt: TGCAGTGCTAGTTTACAGGGTGGCTATGGCTACACCTTC; CDR3aa: CSASLQGGYGYTF
abundance: many; v_gene: TRBV7-3; d_gene: TRBD1; j_gene: TRBJ1-1; CDR3nt: TGTGCCAGCAGCTCGACAGGGAGGAACACTGAAGCTTTCTTT; CDR3aa: CASSSTGRNTEAFF
abundance: many; v_gene: TRBV11-2; d_gene: TRBD2; j_gene: TRBJ2-7; CDR3nt: TGTGCCAGCAGCTTAGCTAGCGGGGCCTCCTACGAGCAGTACTTC; CDR3aa: CASSLASGASYEQYF
abundance: NA; v_gene: TRBV9; d_gene: NA; j_gene: TRBJ1-2; CDR3nt: TGTGCCAGCAGCGGAGTGTCAGCCAGCGGCTACACCTTC; CDR3aa: CASSGVSASGYTF
abundance: NA; v_gene: TRBV28; d_gene: TRBD2; j_gene: TRBJ2-1; CDR3nt: TGTGCCAGCAGTCTCCTGACTAGCGGGAGTATCGATGAGCAGTTCTTC; CDR3aa: CASSLLTSGSIDEQFF
abundance: NA; v_gene: TRBV5-1; d_gene: NA; j_gene: TRBJ1-2; CDR3nt: TGCGCCAGCAGCTTGGAGGGGGTCTTCAACTATGGCTACACCTTC; CDR3aa: CASSLEGVFNYGYTF
abundance: NA; v_gene: TRBV29-1; d_gene: NA; j_gene: TRBJ2-1; CDR3nt: TGCAGCGTTGATGGTCCGTTCTTC; CDR3aa: CSVDGPFF
abundance: once; v_gene: TRBV20-1; d_gene: NA; j_gene: TRBJ1-5; CDR3nt: TGCAGTGCGTCACAGTGGGCTTATAGCAATCAGCCCCAGCATTTT; CDR3aa: CSASQWAYSNQPQHF
abundance: NA; v_gene: TRBV12-3/TRBV12-4; d_gene: NA; j_gene: TRBJ1-5; CDR3nt: TGTGCCAGCAGCCAATTAACAGGGCAGGGACAGCCCCAGCATTTT; CDR3aa: CASSQLTGQGQPQHF
abundance: NA; v_gene: TRBV5-1; d_gene: NA; j_gene: TRBJ1-6; CDR3nt: TGCGCCAGCAGCTTGGCGGGGGTCGGACTTAATTCACCCCTCCACTTT; CDR3aa: CASSLAGVGLNSPLHF
abundance: few; v_gene: TRBV6-2/TRBV6-3; d_gene: TRBD1; j_gene: TRBJ1-4; CDR3nt: TGTGCCAGCAGGACAGGGGAGGCGGCTAATGAAAAACTGTTTTTT; CDR3aa: CASRTGEAANEKLFF
abundance: many; v_gene: TRBV6-1; d_gene: TRBD1; j_gene: TRBJ2-7; CDR3nt: TGTGCCAGCAGAAACGGTCAGGGGGCCTACGAGCAGTACTTC; CDR3aa: CASRNGQGAYEQYF
abundance: NA; v_gene: TRBV20-1; d_gene: TRBD1; j_gene: TRBJ2-7; CDR3nt: TGCAGTGCTCCAGGACAGGGGGCTAACCACGAGCAGTACTTC; CDR3aa: CSAPGQGANHEQYF
abundance: NA; v_gene: TRBV5-1; d_gene: NA; j_gene: TRBJ1-2; CDR3nt: TGCGCCAGCAGCCCCAGGACGACTGACTATGGCTACACCTTC; CDR3aa: CASSPRTTDYGYTF
abundance: few; v_gene: TRBV7-2; d_gene: TRBD2; j_gene: TRBJ2-7; CDR3nt: TGTGCCAGCAGCCGGAGAGGGCTAGCGGACCCCTACGAGCAGTACTTC; CDR3aa: CASSRRGLADPYEQYF
abundance: NA; v_gene: TRBV5-1; d_gene: NA; j_gene: TRBJ2-1; CDR3nt: TGCGCCAGCAGCTTGGAAGCAGGGGCGCACAATGAGCAGTTCTTC; CDR3aa: CASSLEAGAHNEQFF
abundance: NA; v_gene: TRBV5-5; d_gene: NA; j_gene: TRBJ1-1; CDR3nt: TGTGCCAGCAGCACGGGACCCCGGAACACTGAAGCTTTCTTT; CDR3aa: CASSTGPRNTEAFF
abundance: NA; v_gene: TRBV6-4; d_gene: TRBD2; j_gene: TRBJ2-7; CDR3nt: TGTGCCAGCCAAGATCTAGCGGTCTCCTACGAGCAGTACTTC; CDR3aa: CASQDLAVSYEQYF
abundance: few; v_gene: TRBV7-2; d_gene: NA; j_gene: TRBJ2-1; CDR3nt: TGTGCCAGCAGCTTTGGAGTGGGAGAATACAATGAGCAGTTCTTC; CDR3aa: CASSFGVGEYNEQFF
abundance: few; v_gene: TRBV19; d_gene: NA; j_gene: TRBJ1-2; CDR3nt: TGTGCCAGTAGTATTGTGCTGAGAACCCCCGCCTACTATGGCTACACCTTC; CDR3aa: CASSIVLRTPAYYGYTF
abundance: few; v_gene: TRBV6-1; d_gene: NA; j_gene: TRBJ2-7; CDR3nt: TGTGCCAGCAGTGAATGGGGGCGCATCCAGTACTTC; CDR3aa: CASSEWGRIQYF
abundance: few; v_gene: TRBV11-2; d_gene: NA; j_gene: TRBJ1-2; CDR3nt: TGTGCCAGCAGCTTAGTTAAGGGCTCTAACTATGGCTACACCTTC; CDR3aa: CASSLVKGSNYGYTF
abundance: few; v_gene: TRBV27; d_gene: NA; j_gene: TRBJ1-5; CDR3nt: TGTGCCAGCAGGGTGGGTATCAATCAGCCCCAGCATTTT; CDR3aa: CASRVGINQPQHF
abundance: NA; v_gene: TRBV28; d_gene: TRBD1; j_gene: TRBJ1-5; CDR3nt: TGTGCCAGCAGTTTTAGGGACAGGGTGTTTCAGCCCCAGCATTTT; CDR3aa: CASSFRDRVFQPQHF
abundance: NA; v_gene: TRBV6-1; d_gene: NA; j_gene: TRBJ2-7; CDR3nt: TGTGCCAGCAGCAACAGACAGGCTGCGCGCTACGAGCAGTACTTC; CDR3aa: CASSNRQAARYEQYF
abundance: many; v_gene: TRBV6-1; d_gene: NA; j_gene: TRBJ1-1; CDR3nt: TGTGCCAGCAGTGAAAGACAGAGGACTGAAGCTTTCTTT; CDR3aa: CASSERQRTEAFF
abundance: NA; v_gene: TRBV5-1; d_gene: NA; j_gene: TRBJ1-5; CDR3nt: TGCGCCAGCAGCTTGGTGGGAATGAATCAGCCCCAGCATTTT; CDR3aa: CASSLVGMNQPQHF
abundance: many; v_gene: TRBV6-1; d_gene: TRBD2; j_gene: TRBJ2-5; CDR3nt: TGTGCCAGCAGTGCTAGCGGGAGGGCTGAGACCCAGTACTTC; CDR3aa: CASSASGRAETQYF
abundance: NA; v_gene: TRBV27; d_gene: NA; j_gene: TRBJ2-1; CDR3nt: TGTGCCAGCAGTTTGGGGAGCTTCAATGAGCAGTTCTTC; CDR3aa: CASSLGSFNEQFF
abundance: NA; v_gene: TRBV28; d_gene: NA; j_gene: TRBJ1-5; CDR3nt: TGTGCCAGCAGTTTGAACCCCCCCCCTCTTGCGCCCCAGCATTTT; CDR3aa: CASSLNPPPLAPQHF
abundance: many; v_gene: TRBV28; d_gene: NA; j_gene: TRBJ1-1; CDR3nt: TGTGCCAGCAGTTTCCCCGTTGCAACCACTGAAGCTTTCTTT; CDR3aa: CASSFPVATTEAFF